This TCR beta chain was obtained from a study of shared clonotypes between healthy human individuals. Overall study context: Three CD4 naive, three CD4 memory, two CD8 naive and one CD8 memory plate were used per donor.

From CD4+ cells came CD45RA+ naive and CD45RA-negative memory subsets. The authors loaded about 200 ng DNA, around 30,000 T cell genomes, into sorted-subset replicate PCRs. Using immunoSEQ multiplex PCR, the repertoire was profiled, and TCRdb retains in-frame clones only, with some absent. Altogether 400,000 to 600,000 clones are present, around 95% being singletons, with the ten largest covering about 0.06%. Germline V gene sequence: CDR1 SGHNT, CDR2 YYREEE (reference sequence). The CDR3 is 15 residues long. The V gene end was trimmed by 0 bases and the J gene end by 4 bases; junction bases not matched to a gene: 4.

The rearrangement uses TRBV5-4 and TRBJ2-7, with 10 bases lining up with TRBD2. The sequencing input was naive CD4+ T cells sorted from blood. Subset of the sample: CD45RA+ positively selected. The receptor was isolated from a woman under 40 in good health. The CDR3 bases are TGTGCCAGCAGCTTGGGGTCTAGCGGGAGATACGAGCAGTACTTC. This encodes CASSLGSSGRYEQYF.